The 15 T cell receptor beta chains presented below share a single source sample, sequenced in a study of T cell repertoires in cytomegalovirus infection. TCRdb analysed the reads with MiXCR anew, one entry per CDR3 protein. The data contain fewer than 350,000 distinct CDR3 sequences, about a sixth of them singletons. Source material: PBMCs. Receptor source: a human donor in good health (CMV status not recorded). Some clones in this sample may be carry-over from other donors' samples.

This clonotype was found many times. The V gene is TRBV7-2, the J gene TRBJ2-5; D remains unclear. The CDR3 extends over 13 amino acids. In germline, CDR1 is SGHTA, CDR2 FQGNSA. With 2 bases removed from V and 5 bases from J, the gap between germline ends came to 9 bases. CDR3 loop: CASSLTVRETQYF. The CDR3 DNA follows: TGTGCCAGCAGCTTAACGGTTCGGGAGACCCAGTACTTC.

The CDR3 loop reads CASSLDGGVGNIQYF. CDR3 nucleotides: TGTGCCAGCAGTTTGGACGGGGGCGTCGGAAACATTCAGTACTTC. The chain is built from TRBV28 and TRBJ2-4, with D tentatively TRBD1 or TRBD2 (6 bases each). The CDR3 is 15 residues long. The ends were cut back, 3 bases at V and 6 bases at J, with 15 bases in the middle. Germline lookup yields CDR1 MDHEN and CDR2 SYDVKM.

This clonotype was seen repeatedly, ten times or more. This chain links TRBV7-2 with TRBJ1-1; D might be TRBD1 (5 bases). CDR1 is SGHTA and CDR2 is FQGNSA in the germline V gene. The CDR3 is 13 amino acids. V dropped 0 bases and J dropped 5 bases, with 7 bases sitting between them. The CDR3 sequence is CASSLARGTEAFF. CDR3 DNA: TGTGCCAGCAGCTTAGCGCGGGGGACTGAAGCTTTCTTT.

This clonotype has a handful of counts. This sequence joins TRBV24-1 and TRBJ2-1; D possibly matches TRBD1 or TRBD2 (7 bases each). Trimming took off 4 bases at V and 8 bases at J, with 17 bases between the two ends. The CDR3 has 15 residues. Germline lookup yields CDR1 KGHDR and CDR2 SFDVKD. The CDR3 DNA reads as TGTGCCACCAGTGAGGGGAGGGGGCCTTTGGATGAGCAGTTCTTC. This encodes CATSEGRGPLDEQFF.

In this sample, this clonotype turned up many times. This chain joins TRBV7-2 and TRBJ2-7; tentatively, D is TRBD2 (7 bases). The germline V gene has CDR1 SGHTA and CDR2 FQGNSA. V was trimmed by 1 base and J by 0 bases, leaving 13 bases between them. There are 16 residues in the CDR3. The DNA of the CDR3 is TGTGCCAGCAGCTTAGACGGGGGGCTGTCCTCCTACGAGCAGTACTTC. Translated: CASSLDGGLSSYEQYF.

The table lists this clonotype with many counts. V usage is TRBV7-2 and J usage is TRBJ2-3; 11 bases are shared with TRBD2. CDR3 size: 15 residues. The germline V gene encodes CDR1 SGHTA and CDR2 FQGNSA. The V segment lost 2 bases and the J segment 4 bases; nucleotides outside the gene matches: 2. The CDR3 bases are TGTGCCAGCAGCTTATTACTAGCGGGGGCAGATACGCAGTATTTT. Encoded protein: CASSLLLAGADTQYF. The entire variable domain, with the rest obtained from reference TRBV7-2 and TRBJ2-3, is as follows: GAGVSQSPSNKVTEKGKDVELRCDPISGHTALYWYRQSLGQGLEFLIYFQGNSAPDKSGLPSDRFSAERTGGSVSTLTIQRTQQEDSAVYLCASSLLLAGADTQYFGPGTRLTVL.

The CDR3 DNA reads TGCAGTGCTACGACATCCGGGAGGTCCTACGAGCAGTACTTC. Protein sequence: CSATTSGRSYEQYF. The chain carries TRBV20-1 and TRBJ2-7, with 7 bases that match TRBD2. CDR3 length: 14 residues. Losses at the gene ends were 4 bases for V and 1 base for J; bases not matched to a gene: 7. In germline, CDR1 is DFQATT, CDR2 SNEGSKA (reference sequence).

In its sample, this clonotype was seen many times. V is TRBV7-2 and J is TRBJ1-5; possibly TRBD1 for D (5 bases). V was cut by 5 bases and J by 4 bases, with 18 bases left in between. The CDR3 extends over 16 amino acids. The germline V gene encodes CDR1 SGHTA and CDR2 FQGNSA. CDR3 bases: TGTGCCAGCAGCCTTAATGGGAGGGGCTTTAATCAGCCCCAGCATTTT. Its translation: CASSLNGRGFNQPQHF.

The rearrangement uses TRBV10-3 and TRBJ2-3; 8 nucleotides line up with TRBD2. V shed 2 bases, J shed 3 bases, and the junction held 7 bases outside the gene matches. CDR3 length: 16 amino acids. CDR1 is ENHRY and CDR2 is SYGVKD in the germline V gene. CDR3 sequence: CAISEELAGGTDTQYF. The CDR3 DNA follows: TGTGCCATCAGTGAGGAATTGGCGGGGGGTACAGATACGCAGTATTTT.

In this sample, this clonotype turned up a few times. The gene calls are TRBV5-1 and TRBJ2-6, with no clear D. Trimming shortened V by 4 bases and J by 2 bases, and 7 bases separated the two germline ends. The germline CDR1 and CDR2 sequences are SGHRS and YFSETQ. The length of the CDR3 is 14 residues. This CDR3 is CASSGPPGANVLTF. The CDR3, as DNA: TGCGCCAGCAGCGGCCCCCCTGGGGCCAACGTCCTGACTTTC.

The chain has TRBV12-3 or TRBV12-4 and TRBJ2-3; maybe TRBD2 (5 bases). The CDR3 extends over 14 amino acids. Trimming removed 7 bases at V and 0 bases at J, with 11 bases between. The CDR3 protein is CASKSGDSTDTQYF. DNA for the CDR3: TGTGCCAGCAAGTCCGGGGATAGCACAGATACGCAGTATTTT.

This rearrangement joins TRBV13 to TRBJ1-1, with D hard to call. Germline loops: CDR1 PRHDT, CDR2 FYEKMQ (reference sequence). The CDR3 totals 15 residues. Between the trimmed V and J ends, which lost 5 bases and 0 bases, there was a span of 13 bases. The CDR3 DNA reads as TGTGCCAGCAGCCTCGAAGGTAACATGAACACTGAAGCTTTCTTT. This codes for CASSLEGNMNTEAFF.

This clonotype was detected many times. The chain couples TRBV4-2 to TRBJ1-2, with D possibly matching TRBD1 (5 bases). Germline CDR1 reads LGHNA; CDR2 reads YNFKEQ. The CDR3 has 14 residues. The germline V and J ends were trimmed by 0 bases and 4 bases, with 9 bases remaining between them. CDR3 DNA: TGTGCCAGCAGCCAAGATCAGGGAACCTATGGCTACACCTTC. It encodes CASSQDQGTYGYTF.

The genes are TRBV14 and TRBJ2-1, with D tentatively TRBD2 (5 bases). V lost 2 bases and J 9 bases, leaving 14 bases between the germline ends. Germline CDR1 SGHDN, CDR2 FVKESK. The CDR3 contains 14 residues. The CDR3 nucleotides are TGTGCCAGCAGCCAATTAGTCTCGGGAAGTGAGCAGTTCTTC. This codes for CASSQLVSGSEQFF.

The genes are TRBV10-3 and TRBJ1-4; maybe TRBD1 (5 bases). This CDR3 contains 15 residues. V was clipped by 3 bases and J by 8 bases, with 16 bases between them. Germline V CDR1 and CDR2: ENHRY, SYGVKD. Written as DNA, the CDR3 is TGTGCCATCAGTGACAGGGCCGCTCCCCAAGAAAAACTGTTTTTT. Protein sequence: CAISDRAAPQEKLFF.